This TCR beta chain came from a study of shared clonotypes between healthy human individuals. The overall study: The people who gave samples were a couple of women and a few men aged 18 to 49. Each donor had three CD4 naive, three CD4 memory, two CD8 naive and one CD8 memory plate.

Execution of the assay was at deep level. The data were produced by immunoSEQ multiplex PCR, yet TCRdb's version contains in-frame clones alone and is incomplete. In the table there are 1,100,000 or so clones, about 84% of which are singletons. This CDR3 is 14 amino acids long. V trimming: 4 bases; J trimming: 3 bases; junction bases outside the gene matches: 5. CDR1 is MNHNS, CDR2 SASEGT, per germline. Findings and limits, study-wide: Sorted-subset samples were not fully sequenced, rarefaction indicated.

Remarks on this clone: Its antigen is still unknown.

The TCR sequence derives from a man younger than 30 in good health. Some clones in this sample may be carry-over from other donors' samples. Specimen: memory CD4+ T cells from PBMCs. As for subset: CD45RA-negative fraction. The chain joins TRBV6-1 to TRBJ2-5, with 7 bases fitting TRBD2. The CDR3 coding sequence is TGTGCCAGCAGTGTCACGGGAGGTAAAGAGACCCAGTACTTC. Amino acids: CASSVTGGKETQYF.